These 25 T cell receptor beta chains were all obtained from the same sample, sequenced in a study of T cells expressing NK-cell markers. Following a re-call of the 5' RACE reads, TCRdb has one entry per CDR3 protein and lacks DNA. This sample's table has a few hundred thousand distinct CDR3 sequences. The source material was blood T cells: a sorted CD56 or NKG2C T cell subset, CD4+ or CD8+ T cells, or bulk PBMC T cells (not recorded which). Receptors originate from a man between 18 and 35 years old in good health.

The V gene is TRBV3-1, the J gene TRBJ1-4. Germline V gene sequence: CDR1 LGHDT, CDR2 YNNKEL (reference sequence). The CDR3 runs to 13 residues. The CDR3 spells CASSQVAAEKLFF. The variable domain in full, with the rest retrieved from reference TRBV3-1 and TRBJ1-4, is DTAVSQTPKYLVTQMGNDKSIKCEQNLGHDTMYWYKQDSKKFLKIMFSYNNKELIINETVPNRFSPKSPDKAHLNLHINSLELGDSAVYFCASSQVAAEKLFFGSGTQLSVL.

The chain couples TRBV7-6 to TRBJ2-1; lacking DNA, the TRBD2 call made by TCRdb goes unchecked. CDR1 and CDR2 (germline): SGHVS, FNYEAQ. This CDR3 has 17 residues. The CDR3 here is CASSLVGTSGSNNEQFF.

The rearrangement joins TRBV4-3 to TRBJ2-6; TCRdb's D gene call, TRBD1, goes unchecked for lack of DNA. This CDR3 has 15 residues. CDR1 is LGHNA, CDR2 YSLEER, per germline. This chain's CDR3 is CASSHGGSGANVLTF.

The J gene is TRBJ2-5, the V gene TRBV11-2. This CDR3 is built from 19 residues. CDR1 SGHAT and CDR2 FQNNGV come from the germline V gene. This CDR3 reads CASSLERRQAITQEETQYF.

V usage is TRBV29-1 and J usage is TRBJ2-3; TCRdb selects TRBD2, and the lack of DNA leaves this call unchecked. This CDR3 comprises 12 residues. Germline assignment: CDR1 SQVTM and CDR2 ANQGSEA. The chain's CDR3 is CSVTEGRDGWYF.

The rearrangement uses TRBV5-6 and TRBJ2-1; without DNA, the TCRdb call of TRBD2 cannot be checked. From germline, CDR1 is SGHDT and CDR2 YYEEEE. The CDR3 covers 15 residues. The CDR3 here is CASKRTSGSYNEQFF.

The V gene is TRBV24-1, the J gene TRBJ2-1; TCRdb's assignment of TRBD2 cannot be checked, as there is no DNA. The V gene's germline CDR1 is KGHDR and CDR2 SFDVKD. This CDR3 is 15 amino acids long. The CDR3 region is CATSDLAGGGNEQFF.

The rearrangement links TRBV6-2 or TRBV6-3 to TRBJ1-1; as DNA is missing, the TRBD1 call by TCRdb cannot be tested. Germline CDR1 is MNHEY and CDR2 is SVGEGT. This CDR3 region has 16 residues. The CDR3 reads CASSRPLAVKNTEAFF.

V and J are TRBV20-1 and TRBJ1-3. Germline CDR1 DFQATT, CDR2 SNEGSKA (reference sequence). The CDR3 length is 13 residues. CDR3 region: CSARSEAGNTIYF.

J is TRBJ2-3 and V is TRBV20-1. In germline, CDR1 is DFQATT, CDR2 SNEGSKA (reference sequence). The CDR3 spans 14 residues. CDR3: CSASVIVGTDTQYF.

The V and J genes are TRBV20-1 and TRBJ1-1; checking the TCRdb D call of TRBD1 is not possible without DNA. The CDR3 length is 14 residues. The V gene's germline CDR1 is DFQATT and CDR2 SNEGSKA (reference sequence). The CDR3 reads CSAKFSRTGTEAFF.

V and J are TRBV4-3 and TRBJ2-5. Germline V CDR1 and CDR2: LGHNA, YSLEER. The CDR3 is 14 residues long. The CDR3 loop reads CASSQEAWRETQYF.

The chain links TRBV18 to TRBJ1-2. CDR3 length: 13 amino acids. The germline V gene encodes CDR1 KGHSH and CDR2 LQKENI. This chain's CDR3 is CASSPDNNYGYTF. The variable domain in full, with the rest retrieved from reference TRBV18 and TRBJ1-2, is NAGVMQNPRHLVRRRGQEARLRCSPMKGHSHVYWYRQLPEEGLKFMVYLQKENIIDESGMPKERFSAEFPKEGPSILRIQQVVRGDSAAYFCASSPDNNYGYTFGSGTRLTVV.

The V gene is TRBV10-3, the J gene TRBJ2-3; TCRdb's assignment of TRBD1 cannot be checked, as there is no DNA. Per the germline V gene, CDR1 is ENHRY and CDR2 is SYGVKD. The CDR3 sequence is 13 residues long. This CDR3 reads CAMARDITDTQYF.

The chain uses TRBV4-2 and TRBJ1-4; TCRdb reports TRBD1, a call that lacks DNA to check it against. CDR3 size: 16 residues. CDR1 is LGHNA, CDR2 YNFKEQ, per germline. CDR3 sequence: CASSQSPGTGGEKLFF.

The chain combines TRBV18 with TRBJ2-1; the TCRdb call, TRBD2, lacks DNA for checking. The CDR3 sequence is 12 residues long. Germline CDR1 KGHSH, CDR2 LQKENI. This CDR3 is CASSERENEQFF.

The CDR3 is CATSEPGRTQYF. The chain links TRBV24-1 to TRBJ2-5; TCRdb reports TRBD1, a call that lacks DNA to check it against. The CDR3 covers 12 residues. Germline CDR1 KGHDR, CDR2 SFDVKD.

This chain links TRBV9 with TRBJ2-1; TCRdb reports TRBD2, a call that lacks DNA to check it against. This CDR3 comprises 16 residues. Germline values: CDR1 SGDLS, CDR2 YYNGEE. The CDR3 reads CASSDLAGGPYNEQFF. The full variable domain, its missing parts supplied by reference TRBV9 and TRBJ2-1, is DSGVTQTPKHLITATGQRVTLRCSPRSGDLSVYWYQQSLDQGLQFLIQYYNGEERAKGNILERFSAQQFPDLHSELNLSSLELGDSALYFCASSDLAGGPYNEQFFGPGTRLTVL.

This rearrangement joins TRBV27 to TRBJ1-1. The germline V gene has CDR1 MNHEY and CDR2 SMNVEV (reference sequence). The CDR3 has 16 amino acids. The CDR3 sequence is CASSPVGEGRYTEAFF.

J is TRBJ2-1 and V is TRBV4-1; TCRdb lists TRBD2, though no DNA is available to test this call. CDR1 and CDR2 from the germline V gene are MGHRA and YSYEKL. This CDR3 is 13 amino acids long. The chain's CDR3 is CASSPLDPPEQFF.

The chain has TRBV20-1 and TRBJ2-7; the TCRdb call, TRBD1, lacks DNA for checking. CDR1 and CDR2 from the germline V gene are DFQATT and SNEGSKA (reference sequence). This CDR3 has 11 amino acids. The CDR3 is CSAGDASEQYF.

The chain couples TRBV15 to TRBJ1-4. The CDR3 length is 16 residues. Looked up from germline, CDR1 is LNHNV and CDR2 is YYDKDF (reference sequence). CDR3 residues: CATSREFQAGKRKLFF.

V usage is TRBV12-3 or TRBV12-4 and J usage is TRBJ2-5. CDR3 size: 13 residues. CDR3 in amino acids: CASSQSPRETQYF.

The chain couples TRBV12-3 or TRBV12-4 to TRBJ2-5. The CDR3 covers 14 residues. The CDR3 sequence: CASSPWQFQETQYF.

The rearrangement uses TRBV5-1 and TRBJ2-1; TCRdb proposes TRBD2, but this gene call is untestable without DNA. Germline CDR1 and CDR2: SGHRS and YFSETQ. The CDR3 has 15 amino acids. The chain's CDR3 is CASSLVIAGGTKQFF.